This TCR beta chain was observed in a study of PD-L1 blockade in urothelial cancer. Turning to the study itself: Male patients with bladder-origin urothelial cancer numbered twenty-five of 29.

Study-wide findings and caveats: Durable benefit was linked to greater 3-week expansion of tumor-associated blood clones.

CDR3 size: 16 residues. V was clipped by 7 bases and J by 2 bases; unmatched bases: 8. Per germline, CDR1 MDHEN and CDR2 SYDVKM. A note on this clone: The target antigen is unknown.

The time point denotes: pretreatment peripheral blood. Data came from immunoSEQ multiplex PCR; TCRdb stores just in-frame clones and leaves some out. The table includes 65,000 to 80,000 clones, 85% to 90% detected once. This TCR was sampled from a man between 70 and 80 years old with urothelial cancer. This material consisted of PBMCs, taken around atezolizumab (anti-PD-L1) treatment. The rearrangement joins TRBV28 to TRBJ2-3; 11 bases map to TRBD2. CDR3 in DNA: TGTGCCAGCATTTATAGCGGGAGGGCTCCCACAGATACGCAGTATTTT. Its protein product is CASIYSGRAPTDTQYF.